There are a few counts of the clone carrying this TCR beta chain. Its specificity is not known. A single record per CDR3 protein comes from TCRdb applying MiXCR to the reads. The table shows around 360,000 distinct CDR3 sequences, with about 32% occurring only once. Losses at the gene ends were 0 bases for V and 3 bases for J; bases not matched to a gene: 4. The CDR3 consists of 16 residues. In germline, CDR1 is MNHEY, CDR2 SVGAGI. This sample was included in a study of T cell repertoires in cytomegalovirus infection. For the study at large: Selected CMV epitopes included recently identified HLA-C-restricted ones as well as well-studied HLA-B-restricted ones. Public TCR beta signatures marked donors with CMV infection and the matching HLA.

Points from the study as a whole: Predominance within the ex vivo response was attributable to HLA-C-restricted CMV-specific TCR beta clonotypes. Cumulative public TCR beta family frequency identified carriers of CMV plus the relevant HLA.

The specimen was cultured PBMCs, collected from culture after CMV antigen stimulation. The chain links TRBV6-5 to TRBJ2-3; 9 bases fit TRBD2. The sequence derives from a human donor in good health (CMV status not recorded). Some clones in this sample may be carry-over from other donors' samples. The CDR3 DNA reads TGTGCCAGCAGTTACTCGCCTAGCGGGGATACAGATACGCAGTATTTT. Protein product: CASSYSPSGDTDTQYF.